This section outlines one T cell receptor beta chain sequence together with its context. Its antigen is unknown. The data originate from a study of neoadjuvant anti-PD-1 for oral cavity cancer. At the level of the study: Nivolumab at 3 mg/kg was mostly given biweekly, three to four doses, pre-surgery. Around day 43, patients without progression received a fourth nivolumab dose before surgery. General study findings and limits: Higher pretreatment Treg/Th17 ratios tracked higher pretreatment blood clonality.

Indicated time point: after neoadjuvant nivolumab, at surgical resection. Patients had newly diagnosed, untreated stage II-IVA oral cavity squamous cell carcinoma. Germline V gives CDR1 LNHNV, CDR2 YYDKDF (reference sequence). The CDR3 has 13 amino acids. V lost 1 base to trimming and J lost 4 bases, with 8 bases between them. Using immunoSEQ multiplex PCR, the repertoire was profiled, and TCRdb retains in-frame clones only, with some absent. The profile shows 9,500 to 13,000 clones, around three fifths of them singletons. The chain is built from TRBV15 and TRBJ2-7; D not resolved. The starting material was tumor tissue, obtained after nivolumab (anti-PD-1) treatment. The sequence was collected from a person aged 35-79 years with oral cavity squamous cell carcinoma. This CDR3 is CATSRGTSYEQYF. CDR3 sequence (DNA): TGTGCCACCAGCAGAGGAACCTCGTACGAGCAGTACTTC.